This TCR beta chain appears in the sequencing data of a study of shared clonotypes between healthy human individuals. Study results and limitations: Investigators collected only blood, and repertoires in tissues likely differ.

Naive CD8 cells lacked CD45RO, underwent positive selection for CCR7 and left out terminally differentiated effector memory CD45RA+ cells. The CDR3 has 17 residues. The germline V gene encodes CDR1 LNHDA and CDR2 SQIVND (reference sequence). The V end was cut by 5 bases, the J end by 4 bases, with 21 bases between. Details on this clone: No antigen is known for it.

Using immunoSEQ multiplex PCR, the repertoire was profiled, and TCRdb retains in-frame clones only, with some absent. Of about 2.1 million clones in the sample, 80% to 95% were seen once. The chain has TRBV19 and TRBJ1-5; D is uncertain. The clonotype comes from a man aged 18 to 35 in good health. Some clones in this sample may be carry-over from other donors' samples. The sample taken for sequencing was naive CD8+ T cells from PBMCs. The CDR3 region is CASSLPIRTGRNQPQHF. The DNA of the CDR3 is TGTGCCAGTAGTCTCCCCATACGGACCGGGCGGAATCAGCCCCAGCATTTT.